These 5 T cell receptor beta chains share one sample of origin, sequenced in a study of blood T cell repertoires in COVID-19. TCRdb's table, derived via immunoSEQ multiplex PCR, lists solely in-frame clones and lacks some. The sample carries roughly 87,000 clones, under 85% recorded once. Sequencing was carried out using peripheral blood. These receptors were obtained from a woman aged 65 to 85 with acute or convalescent COVID-19.

This chain joins TRBV25-1 and TRBJ1-4; D call uncertain. V was shortened by 2 bases and J by 7 bases, with 5 bases between the two germline ends. This CDR3 spans 12 amino acids. Germline CDR1 and CDR2: MGHDK and SYGVNS. The CDR3 DNA reads as TGTGCCAGCAGTGAAGGGCGTGAAAAACTGTTTTTT. Its protein is CASSEGREKLFF.

The rearrangement uses TRBV5-6 and TRBJ2-2; the match to TRBD1 covers 7 bases. The V gene end was trimmed by 0 bases and the J gene end by 3 bases; junction bases not matched to a gene: 5. Germline CDR1 SGHDT, CDR2 YYEEEE. The length of the CDR3 is 16 residues. CDR3 in DNA: TGTGCCAGCAGCTTGGTGGGACAGAGCCACACCGGGGAGCTGTTTTTT. Translating it yields CASSLVGQSHTGELFF. Full variable domain (remainder filled in from reference TRBV5-6 and TRBJ2-2): DAGVTQSPTHLIKTRGQQVTLRCSPKSGHDTVSWYQQALGQGPQFIFQYYEEEERQRGNFPDRFSGHQFPNYSSELNVNALLLGDSALYLCASSLVGQSHTGELFFGEGSRLTVL.

This rearrangement joins TRBV30 to TRBJ2-7, with 10 positions matching TRBD1. The V gene end was trimmed by 4 bases and the J gene end by 6 bases; junction bases not matched to a gene: 6. The CDR3 runs 13 residues. CDR1 is GTSNPN and CDR2 is SVGIG in the germline V gene (reference sequence). CDR3 region: CAWTGTGDLEQYF. CDR3 coding DNA: TGTGCCTGGACCGGGACAGGGGACCTCGAGCAGTACTTC.

V is TRBV11-2 and J is TRBJ2-3; D is ambiguous. The germline CDR1 and CDR2 sequences are SGHAT and FQNNGV. V lost 0 bases and J 5 bases, leaving 6 bases between the germline ends. CDR3 length: 13 residues. The DNA for the CDR3 is TGTGCCAGCAGCTTAGAGACGGGAGATACGCAGTATTTT. Translating gives CASSLETGDTQYF.

This clone occurred a few times. The V call is TRBV5-4, the J call TRBJ2-2; D call uncertain. The length of the CDR3 is 15 residues. Trimming cost V 0 bases and J 0 bases, with 6 bases left between them. CDR1 and CDR2 (germline): SGHNT, YYREEE (reference sequence). CDR3: CASSLAEANTGELFF. DNA for the CDR3: TGTGCCAGCAGCTTGGCTGAGGCGAACACCGGGGAGCTGTTTTTT.